These T cell receptor beta chains were read from a single sample in a study of blood T cell repertoires in COVID-19. Clones were sequenced by immunoSEQ multiplex PCR, and TCRdb holds only the in-frame ones, with some missing. The table has 200,000 to 300,000 clones, around 88% seen once. Source material: PBMCs or T cells enriched from blood (not recorded which). Receptors originate from a woman aged 40-49 years with acute COVID-19. Each CDR3 is given with its conserved first and last residue. The D gene is left open where the match is weak. Not all rows give a size; the values are once, few, many and, for expanded clones, a class.

clone size: few; D gene: -; V gene: TRBV3-1/TRBV3-2; J gene: TRBJ2-3; CDR3 protein: CASSQVRGGAIDTQYF; CDR3 DNA: TGTGCCAGCAGCCAAGTACGTGGGGGGGCGATAGATACGCAGTATTTT
clone size: -; D gene: TRBD1; V gene: TRBV28; J gene: TRBJ2-4; CDR3 protein: CAAGLGQLENIQYF; CDR3 DNA: TGTGCCGCCGGGCTGGGACAGTTGGAGAACATTCAGTACTTC
clone size: once; D gene: TRBD1; V gene: TRBV7-2; J gene: TRBJ2-7; CDR3 protein: CASSSAPETGGLEQYF; CDR3 DNA: TGTGCCAGCAGCTCGGCCCCGGAGACAGGGGGCCTCGAGCAGTACTTC
clone size: few; D gene: -; V gene: TRBV7-8; J gene: TRBJ1-4; CDR3 protein: CASSLAAGVRHRTNEKLFF; CDR3 DNA: TGTGCCAGCAGCTTAGCCGCAGGGGTTCGACATCGGACTAATGAAAAACTGTTTTTT
clone size: -; D gene: -; V gene: TRBV24-1; J gene: TRBJ2-5; CDR3 protein: CATSGTGQIQETQYF; CDR3 DNA: TGTGCCACCAGCGGGACTGGACAAATTCAAGAGACCCAGTACTTC
clone size: -; D gene: -; V gene: TRBV7-2; J gene: TRBJ2-1; CDR3 protein: CASSLEPSRPEQFF; CDR3 DNA: TGTGCCAGCAGCTTAGAACCCTCGCGGCCTGAGCAGTTCTTC
clone size: -; D gene: -; V gene: TRBV6-5; J gene: TRBJ1-2; CDR3 protein: CASRPTGRGYGYTF; CDR3 DNA: TGTGCCAGCAGACCTACAGGGAGGGGCTATGGCTACACCTTC
clone size: many; D gene: TRBD2; V gene: TRBV9; J gene: TRBJ2-3; CDR3 protein: CASSEGLAGIDTQYF; CDR3 DNA: TGTGCCAGCAGCGAGGGACTAGCGGGAATAGATACGCAGTATTTT
clone size: -; D gene: TRBD2; V gene: TRBV7-2; J gene: TRBJ2-3; CDR3 protein: CASSYWTSGTRGTDTQYF; CDR3 DNA: TGTGCCAGCAGCTACTGGACTAGCGGGACCCGGGGCACAGATACGCAGTATTTT
clone size: -; D gene: -; V gene: TRBV6-2/TRBV6-3; J gene: TRBJ2-3; CDR3 protein: CASSYSQRTSTDTQYF; CDR3 DNA: TGTGCCAGCAGTTACTCTCAGCGGACTAGCACAGATACGCAGTATTTT
clone size: -; D gene: -; V gene: TRBV19; J gene: TRBJ2-2; CDR3 protein: CASIRERGGELFF; CDR3 DNA: TGTGCCAGTATCCGGGAGCGAGGCGGGGAGCTGTTTTTT
clone size: -; D gene: -; V gene: TRBV7-9; J gene: TRBJ1-2; CDR3 protein: CASRSPPLYGYTF; CDR3 DNA: TGTGCCAGCAGGTCCCCCCCCCTTTATGGCTACACCTTC
clone size: -; D gene: -; V gene: TRBV24-1; J gene: TRBJ1-2; CDR3 protein: CATRQGGDYGYTF; CDR3 DNA: TGTGCCACCAGACAGGGAGGGGACTATGGCTACACCTTC
clone size: once; D gene: TRBD1; V gene: TRBV18; J gene: TRBJ1-3; CDR3 protein: CASSPGTDRNTIYF; CDR3 DNA: TGTGCCAGCTCACCAGGGACAGACAGAAACACCATATATTTT
clone size: -; D gene: TRBD2; V gene: TRBV4-3; J gene: TRBJ2-5; CDR3 protein: CASSQDASGRPQETQYF; CDR3 DNA: TGCGCCAGCAGCCAAGATGCTAGCGGGAGACCCCAAGAGACCCAGTACTTC
clone size: -; D gene: TRBD1; V gene: TRBV4-3; J gene: TRBJ1-4; CDR3 protein: CASSQRTGGLDEKLFF; CDR3 DNA: TGCGCCAGCAGCCAACGGACAGGGGGATTGGATGAAAAACTGTTTTTT
clone size: -; D gene: -; V gene: TRBV7-9; J gene: TRBJ2-1; CDR3 protein: CASSPSANEQFF; CDR3 DNA: TGTGCCAGCAGCCCTAGCGCTAATGAGCAGTTCTTC
clone size: -; D gene: TRBD1; V gene: TRBV7-8; J gene: TRBJ1-1; CDR3 protein: CASRTRTGPNTEAFF; CDR3 DNA: TGTGCCAGCAGGACTAGGACAGGGCCGAACACTGAAGCTTTCTTT
clone size: -; D gene: -; V gene: TRBV12-5; J gene: TRBJ1-4; CDR3 protein: CASGLDPGTRSGKLFF; CDR3 DNA: TGTGCTAGTGGTTTGGACCCCGGGACACGGTCGGGTAAACTGTTTTTT
clone size: -; D gene: TRBD1; V gene: TRBV30; J gene: TRBJ1-5; CDR3 protein: CAWAPGGKGGNQPQHF; CDR3 DNA: TGTGCCTGGGCCCCAGGGGGCAAGGGGGGCAATCAGCCCCAGCATTTT
clone size: -; D gene: TRBD1; V gene: TRBV6-5; J gene: TRBJ1-2; CDR3 protein: CASSYPRGQGSGGYTF; CDR3 DNA: TGTGCCAGCAGTTACCCACGGGGACAGGGATCTGGGGGCTACACCTTC
clone size: -; D gene: TRBD1; V gene: TRBV6-5; J gene: TRBJ2-1; CDR3 protein: CASSYLGTGGSNEQFF; CDR3 DNA: TGTGCCAGCAGTTACTTAGGGACAGGGGGCTCCAATGAGCAGTTCTTC
clone size: -; D gene: -; V gene: TRBV6-5; J gene: TRBJ2-1; CDR3 protein: CASSPPGITGNEQFF; CDR3 DNA: TGTGCCAGCAGTCCCCCGGGGATCACTGGCAATGAGCAGTTCTTC
clone size: -; D gene: -; V gene: TRBV7-8; J gene: TRBJ1-2; CDR3 protein: CASSLALSYGYTF; CDR3 DNA: TGTGCCAGCAGCTTAGCACTATCCTATGGCTACACCTTC
clone size: -; D gene: -; V gene: TRBV5-1; J gene: TRBJ1-3; CDR3 protein: CASSPGEAGNTIYF; CDR3 DNA: TGCGCCAGCAGTCCAGGGGAAGCTGGAAACACCATATATTTT
clone size: -; D gene: TRBD1; V gene: TRBV6-5; J gene: TRBJ2-7; CDR3 protein: CASSYLGQGAHEQYF; CDR3 DNA: TGTGCCAGCAGTTACTTGGGACAGGGGGCCCACGAGCAGTACTTC
clone size: -; D gene: -; V gene: TRBV10-2; J gene: TRBJ1-5; CDR3 protein: CASGAPGQPQHF; CDR3 DNA: TGCGCCAGCGGAGCCCCGGGTCAGCCCCAGCATTTT
clone size: -; D gene: -; V gene: TRBV29-1; J gene: TRBJ2-7; CDR3 protein: CSVEAPPGYEQYF; CDR3 DNA: TGCAGCGTTGAAGCCCCGCCGGGGTACGAGCAGTACTTC
clone size: -; D gene: TRBD2; V gene: TRBV7-2; J gene: TRBJ2-3; CDR3 protein: CASSFFAGGPRDTQYF; CDR3 DNA: TGTGCCAGCAGCTTTTTTGCGGGAGGGCCTCGGGATACGCAGTATTTT
clone size: -; D gene: -; V gene: TRBV6-2/TRBV6-3; J gene: TRBJ1-1; CDR3 protein: CASSWAENTEAFF; CDR3 DNA: TGTGCCAGCAGTTGGGCAGAAAACACTGAAGCTTTCTTT
clone size: -; D gene: TRBD2; V gene: TRBV11-3; J gene: TRBJ2-3; CDR3 protein: CASSGRENTDTQYF; CDR3 DNA: TGTGCCAGCAGCGGGCGGGAGAACACAGATACGCAGTATTTT
clone size: -; D gene: -; V gene: TRBV6-5; J gene: TRBJ1-1; CDR3 protein: CASSTLPGGTEAFF; CDR3 DNA: TGTGCCAGCAGTACGCTCCCGGGTGGAACTGAAGCTTTCTTT